This T cell receptor beta chain was observed in a study of blood T cell repertoires in COVID-19. Study overall: Whether acute or convalescent, the COVID-19 samples came from the United States, Italy and Spain.

Germline CDR1 SGHRS, CDR2 YFSETQ. The J segment lost 1 base and the V segment lost 2 bases, leaving 7 bases of the junction unmatched. This CDR3 has 19 residues. Per the authors' pipeline: Nucleated cell number was recorded as an estimate derived from reference gene primer amplification. The repertoire was sequenced with immunoSEQ multiplex PCR; TCRdb's copy has only in-frame clones and lacks some. V and J calls and clone size are copied from that table; D and trimming were computed from the DNA. The table includes more than 150,000 clones, 70% to 90% detected once. Material for sequencing was peripheral blood. The TCR was taken from a man aged 60 to 69 with acute or convalescent COVID-19. The chain is built from TRBV5-1 and TRBJ2-3; TRBD2 matches 16 bases. CDR3 sequence: CASSLRPGTSGRGTDTQYF. The CDR3 region has the DNA TGCGCCAGCAGCTTACGACCCGGGACTAGCGGGAGGGGCACAGATACGCAGTATTTT.